The entry below describes one T cell receptor beta chain. Its antigen is unidentified. Within the sample, other DNA sequences also encode this same CDR3. Primers included in the PCR were 60 Vbeta and 13 Jbeta primers. Profiling relied on immunoSEQ multiplex PCR, and the TCRdb table lists in-frame clones only, not all of them. Of 75,000 to 90,000 clones listed, 10% were seen once; the top ten hold roughly a quarter. The data were taken from a study of cytomegalovirus exposure and HLA in healthy donors. The CDR3 totals 14 residues. CDR1 and CDR2 from the germline V gene are GTSNPN and SVGIG (reference sequence). Trimming removed 8 bases from V and 4 bases from J; junction bases left unmatched: 12. Study observations and caveats: Reported performance of the classifier showed diagnosis of cytomegalovirus status with high specificity and sensitivity. The likely explanation for a cluster of highly shared sequence variants was sequencing artifact. TCR beta chains numbering some 150 were designated cytomegalovirus-associated.

The receptor was derived from a man between 60 and 75 years old in good health and CMV-seropositive. Sample: PBMCs. J is TRBJ2-5 and V is TRBV30, with 8 bases that match TRBD2. The CDR3 here is CAGDGGARGETQYF. The CDR3 DNA is TGTGCCGGGGACGGGGGGGCACGGGGAGAGACCCAGTACTTC.